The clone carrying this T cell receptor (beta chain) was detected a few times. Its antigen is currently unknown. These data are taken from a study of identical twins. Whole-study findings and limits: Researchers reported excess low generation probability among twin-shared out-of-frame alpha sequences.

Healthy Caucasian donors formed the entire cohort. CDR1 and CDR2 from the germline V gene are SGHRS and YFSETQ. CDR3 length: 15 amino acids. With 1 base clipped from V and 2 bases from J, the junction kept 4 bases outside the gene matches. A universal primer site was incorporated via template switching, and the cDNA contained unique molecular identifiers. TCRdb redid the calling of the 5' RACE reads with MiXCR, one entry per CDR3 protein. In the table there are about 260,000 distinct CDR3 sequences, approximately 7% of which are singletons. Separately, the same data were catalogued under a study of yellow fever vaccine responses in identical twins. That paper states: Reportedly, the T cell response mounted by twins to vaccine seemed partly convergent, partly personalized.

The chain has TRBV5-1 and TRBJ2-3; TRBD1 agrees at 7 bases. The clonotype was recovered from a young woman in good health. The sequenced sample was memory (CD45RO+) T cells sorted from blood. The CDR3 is CASSLQGEATDTQYF. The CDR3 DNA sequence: TGCGCCAGCAGCTTGCAGGGGGAAGCCACAGATACGCAGTATTTT.